The clone carrying this T cell receptor (beta chain) has a single count. Its antigen is undetermined. The record originates from a study of OX40 agonist ivuxolimab in advanced cancers. Study details: Subjects had a mean age of roughly 60 years, with a range of 23 to 79; just over 80% were male. Regarding the study as a whole: Doses of 0.1 to 3.0 mg/kg were accompanied by clonal expansion of CD4+ and CD8+ blood T cells by week 6. CD8+ T cells showed, on average, more clonal expansion than CD4+ cells.

Clones were read by immunoSEQ multiplex PCR, and TCRdb kept only the in-frame ones, dropping some. The sample comprises 50,000 to 85,000 clones, 85% of which are singletons, and roughly 4% rests with the top ten. Germline V gene lookup returns CDR1 WSHSY and CDR2 SAAADI. This CDR3 has 13 residues. The V segment lost 6 bases and the J segment 4 bases; nucleotides outside the gene matches: 1. The receptor was isolated from an adult with an advanced solid tumor such as melanoma, head and neck, liver or kidney cancer. The sequences come from CD4+ or CD8+ T cells sorted from blood, collected in a trial of the OX40 agonist ivuxolimab. This chain links TRBV10-2 with TRBJ2-7; 12 bases line up with TRBD2. This CDR3 reads CASRTSGGYEQYF. The CDR3 DNA sequence: TGCGCCAGCAGGACTAGCGGGGGTTACGAGCAGTACTTC.